The sequence of this T cell receptor (beta chain) was determined in a study of read filtering for tumor transcriptome and immune sequencing (dated by TCRdb to 2018 to 2020). About the full investigation: The cohort had around 16 male and roughly 14 female patients with a mean age of around 69 years, ranging from roughly 45 to 85. Under revised international staging, 8 patients fell into R-ISS I, 15 or so into R-ISS II and about 7 into R-ISS III. After DNase treatment, whole-transcriptome libraries were prepared using the TruSeq RNA Access Library Prep Kit. Per sample, about 4.05 to 10.27 million TCR-region mapped reads were obtained with IR-seq, compared with only 85 to 1273 with RNA-seq. The study compared TCR repertoires from targeted immune repertoire sequencing and bulk whole-transcriptome sequencing run on the same bone marrow samples. As a main aim, a read-filtering strategy for immune repertoire data was addressed, with the specific question being whether clonotypes supported by a single read should be removed. Here is what the overall study found, with its caveats: The sorted CD138-negative fraction was composed of a mixed bone marrow immune population rather than of purified T cells. In IR-seq, single-read clonotypes were 80% to 90% of clonotypes but about 3.5% of total reads; in RNA-seq they were approximately 73% of clonotypes and roughly 42% of reads. The correlation between IR-seq and RNA-seq shared clonotype proportions was increased by removal of single-read clonotypes. IR-seq captured clonotypes at much higher depth and more reliably than RNA-seq, and smaller IR-seq throughput sufficed to identify most shared clonotypes.

With termini counted, the CDR3 has 14 amino acids. Only the CDR3 portion is preserved as DNA: 42 bases, with reading frame beginning at the first base. The CDR1 and CDR2 encoded by the germline V gene (reference sequence) are WNHNN and SYGVQD. The germline ends are 8 bases apart after V is trimmed by 4 bases and J by 0 bases. TCR libraries were constructed from approximately 360 ng RNA using the Immunoverse kit, and molecular barcoded adaptors covering alpha/delta and beta/gamma chains were employed. TCR library preparation was performed with the same RNA that was used for transcriptome sequencing. TCR libraries were sequenced on an Illumina HiSeq 4000 with 2 x 150 cycles. On the study's bioinformatics: Using MiXCR, which included quality filtering and error correction, TCR reads were aligned to human V, D, J and C references and then assembled into CDR3 clonotypes. The tcR package in R was used for analysis of clonotype counts and gene usage diversity. For inspection of raw mapping reads, RNA-seq reads were mapped by STAR aligner version 2.5.3a onto GRCh37 of the human genome. IR-seq fastq files were randomly downsampled with Seqtk 1.3 to test the effect of sequencing depth on detected clonotypes. The raw public reads went through TCRdb reprocessing: fastp at Q25, MiXCR clone calling, in-frame beta chains kept. Under each unique CDR3 protein, matching rows form one entry showing the most common genes and DNA. These V and J calls rely on TCRdb rather than the paper's analysis. The sample records around 130,000 distinct CDR3 sequences, 10% to 15% of which are singletons. The top ten constitute about 11% of the sample.

As concerns this clonotype: No cognate antigen has been identified for it. A much larger clonotype is one base distant, so this may be a read error. The conserved closing phenylalanine or tryptophan is absent in this CDR3, likely reflecting a read error.

Every patient had bone marrow sampled at the time of active disease. Ficoll-Hypaque density gradient centrifugation was used to isolate the bone marrow mononuclear cells. Myeloma plasma cells were removed and CD138-negative cells were obtained by negative selection following labeling with CD138 magnetic microbeads on a MACS separator. Flow cytometry with CD138 antibodies on an Attune NxT was used to check how pure the isolated cells were. Total RNA was extracted with TRIzol reagent and quantified with a NanoDrop spectrophotometer. Paired RNA-seq and IR-seq were performed on the CD138-negative bone marrow sample of each patient.

This clonotype originated in a donor over 35 with multiple myeloma. Sequences were obtained from a population of CD138-negative cells sorted from bone marrow. The cell subset or site label of this sample denotes: bone marrow mononuclear cells depleted of CD138+ plasma/myeloma cells by negative magnetic selection. The receptor chain draws on TRBV10-1 and TRBJ2-3; a confident D gene designation cannot be given. The DNA sequence is given as TGCGCCAGCAGTGGGGGAATCAGCACAGATACGCAGTATTCT. Its translation is CASSGGISTDTQYS.